The 29 T cell receptor beta chains in this list originate from one sample, sequenced in a study of blood T cell repertoires in COVID-19 (dated by TCRdb to 2020 to 2022). Receptor libraries were prepared by the immunoSEQ multiplex PCR assay. As stored in TCRdb, this immuneACCESS dataset retains in-frame rearrangements with V and J assigned. A fraction of the clones does not appear; measured against another copy, unresolved V genes explain less than half of the discrepancy, and the remainder lacks a known reason. This sample comprises some 28,000 clones, roughly 87% of them detected only once. Roughly a quarter of the sample lies in the top ten. The sequencing sample was made of peripheral blood. Every receptor here comes from a human donor in a cohort sampled during active COVID-19.

The chain joins TRBV7-2 to TRBJ2-3; D gene uncertain. The CDR3 covers 12 residues. The germline gives CDR1 SGHTA, CDR2 FQGNSA. Trimming removed 5 bases at V and 2 bases at J, with 5 bases between. The CDR3 DNA sequence: TGTGCCAGCAGCCGGTACACAGATACGCAGTATTTT. Its protein is CASSRYTDTQYF.

The chain is built from TRBV7-6 and TRBJ1-2, with a tentative D call TRBD1 (6 bases). The germline CDR1 and CDR2 sequences are SGHVS and FNYEAQ. The V end lost 2 bases, the J end lost 4 bases, and 14 bases lay between the germline ends. This CDR3 has 15 residues. CDR3 DNA: TGTGCCAGCAGCTTAAGGGGGAGTCGAAGCTATGGCTACACCTTC. This translates into CASSLRGSRSYGYTF. The complete variable domain, with remaining parts taken from reference TRBV7-6 and TRBJ1-2, reads GAGVSQSPRYKVTKRGQDVALRCDPISGHVSLYWYRQALGQGPEFLTYFNYEAQQDKSGLPNDRFSAERPEGSISTLTIQRTEQRDSAMYRCASSLRGSRSYGYTFGSGTRLTVV.

The chain has TRBV5-1 and TRBJ1-1, with D unclear. Germline CDR1 is SGHRS and CDR2 is YFSETQ. V lost 4 bases to trimming and J lost 1 base, with 11 bases between them. This CDR3 has 14 residues. CDR3 DNA sequence: TGCGCCAGCAGCCCAATGGAGGGGAACACTGAAGCTTTCTTT. Protein product: CASSPMEGNTEAFF.

This chain uses TRBV7-6 with TRBJ2-7; D is possibly TRBD2 (6 bases). V lost 4 bases and J 7 bases, leaving 14 bases between the germline ends. The germline gives CDR1 SGHVS, CDR2 FNYEAQ. The CDR3 runs 13 residues. The CDR3 sequence is CASSSGSGGEQYF. The CDR3 nucleotides read TGTGCCAGCAGCTCAGGGTCCGGAGGGGAGCAGTACTTC. Using reference TRBV7-6 and TRBJ2-7 for the parts outside the CDR3, the full variable domain is GAGVSQSPRYKVTKRGQDVALRCDPISGHVSLYWYRQALGQGPEFLTYFNYEAQQDKSGLPNDRFSAERPEGSISTLTIQRTEQRDSAMYRCASSSGSGGEQYFGPGTRLTVT.

This chain joins TRBV5-1 and TRBJ2-2; D possibly corresponds to TRBD1 (5 bases). This CDR3 region has 14 residues. Trimming removed 2 bases from V and 2 bases from J, with 7 bases in between. Germline CDR1 and CDR2: SGHRS and YFSETQ. DNA of the CDR3: TGCGCCAGCAGCTTCCAGGGAAACACCGGGGAGCTGTTTTTT. This gives the protein CASSFQGNTGELFF.

Of note for this clone: Germline is not matched at one junction end, which may reflect a read error. The V call is TRBV19, the J call TRBJ1-1; 9 bases align to TRBD1. The germline CDR1 and CDR2 sequences are LNHDA and SQIVND (reference sequence). CDR3 length: 16 residues. CDR3 sequence (DNA): TGTGCCAGTAGTCGACAGGGGGGCATCGTGAAGACTGAAGCTTTCTTT. Its protein is CASSRQGGIVKTEAFF.

The chain has TRBV6-2 or TRBV6-3 and TRBJ2-6, with 7 bases lining up with TRBD1. CDR3 length: 16 residues. Trimming at V came to 4 bases and at J to 2 bases, leaving 5 bases not matched to a gene. Germline CDR1 and CDR2: MNHEY and SVGEGT. CDR3 region: CASSFTDRAGANVLTF. Here the CDR3 DNA reads TGTGCCAGCAGTTTTACAGACAGGGCTGGGGCCAACGTCCTGACTTTC.

This clone was seen more than once but under ten times. The chain has TRBV27 and TRBJ2-7; TRBD1 aligns across 11 bases. V gave up 5 bases and J gave up 5 bases; unmatched junction bases: 11. Germline loops: CDR1 MNHEY, CDR2 SMNVEV (reference sequence). This CDR3 region has 16 residues. CDR3: CASSTSGQGAANEQYF. CDR3 nucleotides: TGTGCCAGCAGTACAAGCGGACAGGGGGCAGCAAACGAGCAGTACTTC.

The gene calls are TRBV7-2 and TRBJ2-3; D is unclear. The CDR3 sequence is 16 residues long. Looked up from germline, CDR1 is SGHTA and CDR2 is FQGNSA. The germline V and J ends were trimmed by 1 base and 4 bases, with 15 bases remaining between them. The CDR3 reads CASSLVDLRGPDTQYF. The DNA for the CDR3 is TGTGCCAGCAGCTTAGTAGACCTTAGAGGCCCAGATACGCAGTATTTT. The whole variable domain, remainder taken from reference TRBV7-2 and TRBJ2-3, is GAGVSQSPSNKVTEKGKDVELRCDPISGHTALYWYRQSLGQGLEFLIYFQGNSAPDKSGLPSDRFSAERTGGSVSTLTIQRTQQEDSAVYLCASSLVDLRGPDTQYFGPGTRLTVL.

The J gene is TRBJ1-1, the V gene TRBV4-3; perhaps TRBD1 as D (5 bases). V lost 4 bases to trimming and J lost 6 bases, with 12 bases between them. The germline V gene encodes CDR1 LGHNA and CDR2 YSLEER. The CDR3 is 13 residues long. CDR3 residues: CASSPSGRAEAFF. DNA for the CDR3: TGCGCCAGCAGCCCCTCGGGCAGGGCTGAAGCTTTCTTT.

The chain combines TRBV9 with TRBJ2-5, with TRBD2 matching 13 bases. V lost 4 bases, J lost 5 bases, and 5 bases stayed unmatched. CDR1 and CDR2 (germline): SGDLS, YYNGEE. The length of the CDR3 is 15 residues. The CDR3 nucleotides are TGTGCCAGCAGCCAAGGACTAGCGGGGGCTGAGACCCAGTACTTC. Amino acids: CASSQGLAGAETQYF.

The chain is built from TRBV7-9 and TRBJ2-7; D is possibly TRBD2 (5 bases). The CDR3 spans 16 residues. Germline CDR1 is SEHNR and CDR2 is FQNEAQ (reference sequence). The germline V and J ends were trimmed by 5 bases and 3 bases, with 20 bases remaining between them. DNA of the CDR3: TGTGCCAGCAGCCTAGGGCCACAACGGGGAGACTACGAGCAGTACTTC. It translates to CASSLGPQRGDYEQYF.

The V gene is TRBV12-3 or TRBV12-4, the J gene TRBJ2-3, with D possibly matching TRBD1 (6 bases). The CDR3 is made up of 13 amino acids. Trimming took 8 bases from V and 3 from J, leaving 12 bases between them. The DNA of the CDR3 is TGTGCCAGCCGATTCAGGGGTACAGATACGCAGTATTTT. Its translation: CASRFRGTDTQYF.

The chain uses TRBV4-1 and TRBJ2-7; 8 positions match TRBD1. The CDR3 extends over 15 amino acids. V shed 1 base, J shed 7 bases, and the junction held 9 bases outside the gene matches. Germline-derived CDR1 and CDR2 are MGHRA and YSYEKL. The CDR3 nucleotides are TGCGCCAGCAGCCAAGTGTCAGGGGGCGCGGGGGAGCAGTACTTC. Translation gives CASSQVSGGAGEQYF.

This clone came up once. The V call is TRBV7-9, the J call TRBJ2-7, with 9 bases aligning to TRBD1. From germline, CDR1 is SEHNR and CDR2 FQNEAQ (reference sequence). The CDR3 covers 17 residues. With V trimmed by 5 bases and J by 0 bases, 11 bases remained unmatched. The CDR3 is CASSPKGQGSPSYEQYF. The CDR3 DNA follows: TGTGCCAGCAGCCCCAAGGGACAGGGATCACCCTCCTACGAGCAGTACTTC.

The chain recombines TRBV7-2 with TRBJ1-1, with 9 bases that match TRBD1. Trimming at V came to 2 bases and at J to 10 bases, leaving 8 bases not matched to a gene. The CDR3 totals 14 residues. CDR1 is SGHTA and CDR2 is FQGNSA in the germline V gene. In nucleotides, the CDR3 is TGTGCCAGCAGCTTAATCGGGACAGGGAGAGGAGCTTTCTTT. Its translation: CASSLIGTGRGAFF.

The CDR3 region is CASSLSGVGEAFF. The DNA of the CDR3 is TGTGCCAGCAGTCTCTCGGGGGTTGGGGAAGCTTTCTTT. The rearrangement joins TRBV25-1 to TRBJ1-1, with a tentative D call TRBD1 (5 bases). Germline V gene data show CDR1 as MGHDK and CDR2 as SYGVNS. CDR3 length: 13 residues. V lost 5 bases, J lost 8 bases, and 15 bases lay in between.

This chain uses TRBV29-1 with TRBJ2-7, with D tentatively TRBD1 (6 bases). The CDR3 is 13 amino acids. Germline-derived CDR1 and CDR2 are SQVTM and ANQGSEA. V gave up 5 bases and J gave up 4 bases, with 15 bases separating them. CDR3 sequence reads: CSVSARQGYEQYF. CDR3 DNA sequence: TGCAGCGTTAGCGCCCGTCAGGGGTACGAGCAGTACTTC.

The J gene is TRBJ2-1, the V gene TRBV7-9; TRBD2 might be the D (5 bases). The CDR3 extends over 14 amino acids. Germline-derived CDR1 and CDR2 are SEHNR and FQNEAQ (reference sequence). V lost 1 base and J lost 4, with 8 bases in between. The CDR3 is CASSLGPGYNEQFF. The CDR3 DNA sequence: TGTGCCAGCAGCTTAGGGCCGGGATACAATGAGCAGTTCTTC.

The CDR3 nucleotides are TGTGCCAGCAGCGTAGGGACTAGCGGTGAGACCCAGTACTTC. This gives the protein CASSVGTSGETQYF. The rearrangement links TRBV9 to TRBJ2-5; 10 bases fit TRBD2. The CDR3 has 14 amino acids. CDR1 is SGDLS and CDR2 is YYNGEE in the germline V gene. The junction had 1 base not matched to a gene; V was cut back by 0 bases and J by 5 bases.

The chain uses TRBV19 and TRBJ2-5, with 10 bases identical to TRBD2. The CDR3 has 14 amino acids. CDR1 is LNHDA, CDR2 SQIVND, per germline (reference sequence). Trimming at V came to 5 bases and at J to 5 bases, leaving 5 bases not matched to a gene. The CDR3: CASSSLAGVETQYF. The DNA of the CDR3 is TGTGCCAGTAGTTCCCTAGCGGGGGTGGAGACCCAGTACTTC.

V usage is TRBV19 and J usage is TRBJ2-2, with D possibly matching TRBD1 (5 bases). There are 12 residues in the CDR3. V lost 5 bases, J lost 6 bases, and 7 bases lay in between. Germline CDR1 reads LNHDA; CDR2 reads SQIVND (reference sequence). The CDR3 region is CASSLQAGELFF. The CDR3, as DNA: TGTGCCAGTAGTCTACAGGCCGGGGAGCTGTTTTTT. The full variable domain, rest sourced from reference TRBV19 and TRBJ2-2, is DGGITQSPKYLFRKEGQNVTLSCEQNLNHDAMYWYRQDPGQGLRLIYYSQIVNDFQKGDIAEGYSVSREKKESFPLTVTSAQKNPTAFYLCASSLQAGELFFGEGSRLTVL.

J is TRBJ2-5 and V is TRBV7-9, with TRBD1 identical over 10 bases. With V trimmed by 4 bases and J by 5 bases, 7 bases remained unmatched. Germline V lookup: CDR1 SEHNR, CDR2 FQNEAQ (reference sequence). This CDR3 has 15 residues. As DNA, the CDR3 is TGTGCCAGCAGCTACGGGACAGGGGCAATCGAGACCCAGTACTTC. It is translated as CASSYGTGAIETQYF.

CDR3 sequence (DNA): TGCGCCAGCAGCCAAGATTGGAGGGTATCTGGAAACACCATATATTTT. The encoded protein is CASSQDWRVSGNTIYF. This chain uses TRBV4-3 with TRBJ1-3; D remains ambiguous. The CDR3 length is 16 residues. Germline V lookup: CDR1 LGHNA, CDR2 YSLEER. V was cut by 0 bases and J by 1 base, with 10 bases left in between.

The chain links TRBV9 to TRBJ2-7; 7 bases agree with TRBD1. Germline CDR1 SGDLS, CDR2 YYNGEE. This CDR3 contains 16 residues. The V and J ends lost 5 bases and 2 bases, in that order; junction bases with no gene match: 13. CDR3 protein: CASSLAAGTETYEQYF. In DNA form, the CDR3 reads TGTGCCAGCAGTTTGGCGGCCGGGACAGAGACCTACGAGCAGTACTTC.

Only one count was recorded for this clone. The V call is TRBV3-1 (or the pseudogene TRBV3-2), the J call TRBJ2-5; 11 nucleotides match TRBD2. The germline V gene encodes CDR1 LGHDT and CDR2 YNNKEL (reference sequence). The CDR3 sequence is 16 residues long. V gave up 6 bases and J gave up 1 base; unmatched junction bases: 7. As DNA, the CDR3 is TGTGCCAGCAGGCCATATAGCGGGGGGGTCCAAGAGACCCAGTACTTC. Translated, it gives CASRPYSGGVQETQYF.

The rearrangement links TRBV14 to TRBJ1-3, with a possible D match to TRBD1 (5 bases). The CDR3 runs to 16 residues. Germline values: CDR1 SGHDN, CDR2 FVKESK. Trimming left V 0 bases short and J 4 bases short, with 13 bases between. CDR3 in DNA: TGTGCCAGCAGCCAAGACATCGGGGGGTACGGAAACACCATATATTTT. Translating it yields CASSQDIGGYGNTIYF.

In nucleotides, the CDR3 is TGTGCCAGCAGCCAAGCTCAAGACAGTACCGGGGAGCTGTTTTTT. It encodes CASSQAQDSTGELFF. The chain has TRBV4-2 and TRBJ2-2, with D possibly TRBD1 on 5 matching bases. The CDR3 loop spans 15 amino acids. Germline loops: CDR1 LGHNA, CDR2 YNFKEQ. V was trimmed by 1 base and J by 5 bases, leaving 11 bases between them.

The chain uses TRBV4-3 and TRBJ1-3; 7 nucleotides match TRBD1. After removal of 3 bases from V and 0 bases from J, the junction contained 5 bases not matched to a gene. Germline V gene lookup returns CDR1 LGHNA and CDR2 YSLEER. This CDR3 is 16 amino acids long. The CDR3: CASSQVGQSSGNTIYF. CDR3 nucleotide sequence: TGCGCCAGCAGCCAGGTGGGACAGAGCTCTGGAAACACCATATATTTT.